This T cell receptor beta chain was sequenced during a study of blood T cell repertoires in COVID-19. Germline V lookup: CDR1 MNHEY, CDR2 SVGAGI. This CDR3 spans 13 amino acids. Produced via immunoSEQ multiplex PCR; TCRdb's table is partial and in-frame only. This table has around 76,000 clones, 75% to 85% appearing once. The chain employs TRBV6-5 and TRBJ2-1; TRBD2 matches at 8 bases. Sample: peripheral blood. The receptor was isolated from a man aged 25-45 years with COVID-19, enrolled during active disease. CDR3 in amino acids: CGGALADYNEQFF. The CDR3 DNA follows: TGTGGGGGGGCACTAGCGGACTACAATGAGCAGTTCTTC.